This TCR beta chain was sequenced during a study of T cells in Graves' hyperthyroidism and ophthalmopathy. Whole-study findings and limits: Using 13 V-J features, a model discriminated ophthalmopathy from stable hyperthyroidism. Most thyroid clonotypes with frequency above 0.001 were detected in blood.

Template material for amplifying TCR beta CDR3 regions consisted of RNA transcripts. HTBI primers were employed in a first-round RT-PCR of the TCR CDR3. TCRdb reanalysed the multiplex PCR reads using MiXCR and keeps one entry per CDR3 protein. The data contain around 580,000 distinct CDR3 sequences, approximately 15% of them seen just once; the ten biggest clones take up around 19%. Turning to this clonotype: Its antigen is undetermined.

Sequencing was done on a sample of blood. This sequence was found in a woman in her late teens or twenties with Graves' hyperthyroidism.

Here the CDR3 reads CAIKPGLAGGQETQYF. For the CDR3, the DNA is TGTGCCATCAAACCGGGACTAGCGGGGGGCCAAGAGACCCAGTACTTC. The chain has TRBV10-3 and TRBJ2-5; 15 nucleotides agree with TRBD2. Trimming removed 7 bases from V and 1 base from J; junction bases left unmatched: 4. The CDR3 is 16 residues long. The germline V gene encodes CDR1 ENHRY and CDR2 SYGVKD.